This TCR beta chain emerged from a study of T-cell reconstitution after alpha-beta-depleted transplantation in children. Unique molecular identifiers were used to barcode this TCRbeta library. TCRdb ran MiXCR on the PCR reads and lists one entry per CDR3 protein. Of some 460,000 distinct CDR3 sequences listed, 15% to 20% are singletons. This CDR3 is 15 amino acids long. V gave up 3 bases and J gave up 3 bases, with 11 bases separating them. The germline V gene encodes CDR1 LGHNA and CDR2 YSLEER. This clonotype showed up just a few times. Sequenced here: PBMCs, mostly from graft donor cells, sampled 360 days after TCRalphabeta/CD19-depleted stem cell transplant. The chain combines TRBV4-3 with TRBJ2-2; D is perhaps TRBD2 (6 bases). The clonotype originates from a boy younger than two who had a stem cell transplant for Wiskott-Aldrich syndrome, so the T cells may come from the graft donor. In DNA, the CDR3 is TGCGCCAGCAGCCACTATAAGCGGGACACCGGGGAGCTGTTTTTT. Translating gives CASSHYKRDTGELFF.